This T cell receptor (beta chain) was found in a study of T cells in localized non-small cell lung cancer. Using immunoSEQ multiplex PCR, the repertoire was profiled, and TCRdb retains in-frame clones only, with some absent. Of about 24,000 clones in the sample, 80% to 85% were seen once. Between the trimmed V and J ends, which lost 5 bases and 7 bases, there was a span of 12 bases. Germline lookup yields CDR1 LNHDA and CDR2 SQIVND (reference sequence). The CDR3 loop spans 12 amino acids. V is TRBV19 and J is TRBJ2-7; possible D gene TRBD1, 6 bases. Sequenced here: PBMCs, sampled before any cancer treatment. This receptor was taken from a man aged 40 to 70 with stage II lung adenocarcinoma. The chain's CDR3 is CASSSLGQEQYF. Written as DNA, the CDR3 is TGTGCCAGTAGTTCCCTTGGACAGGAGCAGTACTTC.